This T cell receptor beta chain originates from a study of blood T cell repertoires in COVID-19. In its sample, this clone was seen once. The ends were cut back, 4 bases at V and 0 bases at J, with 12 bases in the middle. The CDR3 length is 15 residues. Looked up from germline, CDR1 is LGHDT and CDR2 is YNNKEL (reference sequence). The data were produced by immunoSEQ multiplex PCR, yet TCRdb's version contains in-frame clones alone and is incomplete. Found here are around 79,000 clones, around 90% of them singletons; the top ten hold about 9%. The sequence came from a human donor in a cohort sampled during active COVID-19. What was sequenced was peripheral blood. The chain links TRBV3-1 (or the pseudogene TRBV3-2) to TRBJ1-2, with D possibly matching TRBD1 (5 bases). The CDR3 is CASSPDSFPNYGYTF. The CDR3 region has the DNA TGTGCCAGCAGCCCCGACAGCTTTCCTAACTATGGCTACACCTTC.